This entry lists 25 T cell receptor beta chains sequenced from one sample in a study of T cells in Graves' hyperthyroidism and ophthalmopathy. RNA transcripts provided the source from which TCR beta CDR3 regions were amplified. With the HTBI primer set, the TCR CDR3 went through a first round of RT-PCR. Using its own MiXCR run on the multiplex PCR reads, TCRdb lists one record per CDR3 protein. The table lists a few hundred thousand distinct CDR3 sequences, 16% of them singletons, with roughly 3% in the top ten. The sample consisted of blood. Receptors were obtained from a woman between 35 and 50 years old with Graves' ophthalmopathy.

This clonotype occurred many times. The rearrangement uses TRBV11-1 and TRBJ1-1, with D possibly being TRBD1 (6 bases). The germline V gene encodes CDR1 SGHAT and CDR2 FQDESV (reference sequence). V shed 5 bases and J shed 4 bases, with 14 bases lying between them. This CDR3 is built from 14 residues. The CDR3 is CASSLQEGGTEAFF. DNA for the CDR3: TGTGCCAGCAGCCTACAGGAGGGGGGCACTGAAGCTTTCTTT.

This chain links TRBV20-1 with TRBJ2-3; 7 bases are shared with TRBD1. Looked up from germline, CDR1 is DFQATT and CDR2 is SNEGSKA (reference sequence). V was clipped by 4 bases and J by 0 bases; unmatched bases: 4. The CDR3 length is 14 residues. CDR3 nucleotide sequence: TGCAGTGCTAAGGGGACAGAAAGCACAGATACGCAGTATTTT. It translates to CSAKGTESTDTQYF.

This clonotype was found a few times. J is TRBJ1-6 and V is TRBV25-1; TRBD1 agrees at 8 bases. The CDR3 extends over 15 amino acids. Germline-derived CDR1 and CDR2 are MGHDK and SYGVNS. The V and J ends lost 6 bases and 9 bases, in that order; junction bases with no gene match: 10. This CDR3 reads CASRKDRGSRSPLHF. The CDR3 coding sequence is TGTGCCAGCAGGAAAGACAGGGGATCGCGTTCACCCCTCCACTTT.

The rearrangement uses TRBV5-1 and TRBJ2-5, with D possibly being TRBD1 (5 bases). The CDR3 has 14 amino acids. Germline loops: CDR1 SGHRS, CDR2 YFSETQ. Trimming shortened V by 2 bases and J by 3 bases, and 11 bases separated the two germline ends. The CDR3 reads CASSFPGLEETQYF. DNA for the CDR3: TGCGCCAGCAGCTTTCCAGGGCTTGAAGAGACCCAGTACTTC.

In nucleotides, the CDR3 is TGCGCCAGCAGCTTGGCGGGATCTGGGGATGGCTACACCTTC. Amino acids: CASSLAGSGDGYTF. This sequence joins TRBV5-1 and TRBJ1-2; D gene unclear. The CDR3 runs to 14 residues. Germline V gene lookup returns CDR1 SGHRS and CDR2 YFSETQ. V was shortened by 0 bases and J by 6 bases, with 12 bases between the two germline ends.

The chain recombines TRBV12-3 or TRBV12-4 with TRBJ2-5, with 10 bases fitting TRBD2. V gave up 4 bases and J gave up 1 base; unmatched junction bases: 6. The CDR3 sequence is 16 residues long. CDR3 amino acids: CASSSRAGGAQETQYF. The DNA of the CDR3 is TGTGCCAGCAGTTCCCGAGCGGGGGGGGCCCAAGAGACCCAGTACTTC.

The chain recombines TRBV3-1 with TRBJ1-3; perhaps TRBD1 as D (5 bases). Germline CDR1 and CDR2: LGHDT and YNNKEL (reference sequence). CDR3 length: 14 amino acids. The ends were cut back, 4 bases at V and 5 bases at J, with 12 bases in the middle. CDR3 amino acids: CASSPGAFRNTIYF. In nucleotides, the CDR3 is TGTGCCAGCAGCCCCGGGGCCTTTCGAAACACCATATATTTT.

This clonotype was counted many times. V gene TRBV20-1 combines with J gene TRBJ2-3, with 8 bases identical to TRBD2. CDR1 and CDR2 (germline): DFQATT, SNEGSKA (reference sequence). V lost 5 bases and J lost 3; bases outside the gene matches: 10. This CDR3 is 15 amino acids long. As DNA, the CDR3 is TGCAGTGCTCCCGGGGAGCGGGGGATTACAGATACGCAGTATTTT. Residues: CSAPGERGITDTQYF.

This clonotype was observed many times. The gene calls are TRBV30 and TRBJ1-2; no reliable D call. The ends were cut back, 7 bases at V and 0 bases at J, with 12 bases in the middle. CDR3 length: 13 residues. Germline V gives CDR1 GTSNPN, CDR2 SVGIG (reference sequence). The CDR3 DNA reads as TGTGCCTCCCACAGAATAACTAACTATGGCTACACCTTC. This translates into CASHRITNYGYTF.

CDR3 bases: TGCAGCGTCAGGAAGGACAGCTCCTACAATGAGCAGTTCTTC. It specifies CSVRKDSSYNEQFF. V gene TRBV29-1 combines with J gene TRBJ2-1; TRBD1 might be the D (6 bases). The CDR3 is 14 amino acids. Germline V gives CDR1 SQVTM, CDR2 ANQGSEA. V gave up 6 bases and J gave up 0 bases, with 12 bases separating them.

This clonotype occurred a few times. The J gene is TRBJ2-2, the V gene TRBV20-1; 7 bases agree with TRBD2. Germline V lookup: CDR1 DFQATT, CDR2 SNEGSKA (reference sequence). Trimming cost V 6 bases and J 0 bases; bases outside gene matches: 4. The CDR3 has 14 amino acids. The CDR3 loop reads CSAARGANTGELFF. CDR3 bases: TGCAGTGCCGCCCGGGGGGCGAACACCGGGGAGCTGTTTTTT.

With respect to this clonotype: A read error may produce the germline difference seen at one junction end. The chain recombines TRBV5-1 with TRBJ1-1; D call uncertain. The CDR3 covers 13 residues. The germline gives CDR1 SGHRS, CDR2 YFSETQ. CDR3 region: CASSLGSGTEVFF. The CDR3 DNA follows: TGCGCCAGCAGCTTGGGATCGGGCACTGAAGTTTTCTTT.

This clonotype was seen more than once but under ten times. This is likely a read error, given that the CDR3 carries no conserved phenylalanine or tryptophan at its end. The chain recombines TRBV19 with TRBJ1-5, with TRBD1 matching over 9 bases. Trimming took 4 bases from V and 4 from J; bases not matched to a gene: 5. The CDR3 loop spans 15 amino acids. Germline V gene sequence: CDR1 LNHDA, CDR2 SQIVND (reference sequence). CDR3 residues: CASSTLGTGNQPQHS. CDR3 DNA sequence: TGTGCCAGTAGTACTCTCGGGACAGGGAATCAGCCCCAGCATTCT.

This clonotype was observed many times. The chain combines TRBV30 with TRBJ2-1, with D perhaps TRBD1 (5 bases). There are 13 residues in the CDR3. CDR1 is GTSNPN and CDR2 is SVGIG in the germline V gene (reference sequence). V was cut by 3 bases and J by 7 bases, with 13 bases left in between. The CDR3 loop reads CAWSLRSGNEQFF. DNA for the CDR3: TGTGCCTGGAGCCTAAGGTCAGGGAATGAGCAGTTCTTC.

This rearrangement joins TRBV20-1 to TRBJ2-2; D uncertain. The CDR3 has 16 residues. Trimming removed 0 bases from V and 7 bases from J, with 18 bases in between. In germline, CDR1 is DFQATT, CDR2 SNEGSKA (reference sequence). DNA for the CDR3: TGCAGTGCTAGAGATCAGAGCCGACTTGGGTACGGGGAGCTGTTTTTT. This gives the protein CSARDQSRLGYGELFF.

DNA for the CDR3: TGTGCCAGCCGTAGCGGGGGATACACAGATACGCAGTATTTT. This gives the protein CASRSGGYTDTQYF. The chain is built from TRBV5-4 and TRBJ2-3; TRBD2 matches at 9 bases. The V and J ends lost 7 bases and 2 bases, in that order; junction bases with no gene match: 5. The CDR3 covers 14 residues. Germline V lookup: CDR1 SGHNT, CDR2 YYREEE (reference sequence).

V and J are TRBV14 and TRBJ1-1; D is unresolved. CDR3 length: 12 amino acids. Germline V gives CDR1 SGHDN, CDR2 FVKESK. Trimming removed 0 bases from V and 6 bases from J, with 5 bases in between. The chain's CDR3 is CASSQDGPEAFF. The DNA of the CDR3 is TGTGCCAGCAGCCAAGATGGCCCTGAAGCTTTCTTT.

V and J are TRBV2 and TRBJ2-7; TRBD1 is a possible D gene (6 bases). Trimming left V 8 bases short and J 7 bases short, with 18 bases between. Germline V CDR1 and CDR2: SNHLY, FYNNEI. CDR3 length equals 13 residues. This chain's CDR3 is CASSGALGWEQYF. The CDR3 DNA sequence: TGTGCCAGCTCAGGGGCCTTGGGTTGGGAGCAGTACTTC.

The genes are TRBV28 and TRBJ1-6; no clear D gene. V lost 4 bases to trimming and J lost 5 bases, with 12 bases between them. Germline CDR1 MDHEN, CDR2 SYDVKM. The CDR3 covers 15 residues. The DNA of the CDR3 is TGTGCCAGCAGTTCCGTGCAGCTGAATAATTCACCCCTCCACTTT. Amino acids: CASSSVQLNNSPLHF.

Many counts were recorded for this clonotype. This rearrangement joins TRBV2 to TRBJ1-1; maybe TRBD1 (6 bases). V dropped 10 bases and J dropped 5 bases, with 14 bases sitting between them. CDR1 SNHLY and CDR2 FYNNEI come from the germline V gene. The CDR3 is made up of 12 amino acids. CDR3 region: CATRGGRTEAFF. The DNA of the CDR3 is TGTGCCACCCGCGGGGGGCGAACTGAAGCTTTCTTT.

In its sample, this clonotype was seen many times. V gene TRBV5-1 combines with J gene TRBJ1-6; 7 bases align to TRBD1. J lost 5 bases, V lost 2 bases, and 4 bases had no gene match. This CDR3 is 15 amino acids long. Germline V gives CDR1 SGHRS, CDR2 YFSETQ. The CDR3 DNA follows: TGCGCCAGCAGCTTACAGGGACAGAATAATTCACCCCTCCACTTT. Translating gives CASSLQGQNNSPLHF.

This clonotype was seen a single time. A single base separates this from a much larger clone, so it may be a read error. This chain joins TRBV20-1 and TRBJ2-1; 7 bases agree with TRBD2. Germline-derived CDR1 and CDR2 are DFQATT and SNEGSKA (reference sequence). The CDR3 consists of 17 residues. The CDR3 DNA is TGCAGTGCTAGAGGAACTACGGGAGGACACTCCTGCAATGAGCAGTTCTTC. It encodes CSARGTTGGHSCNEQFF.

Details on this clonotype: A read error is possible here, since a much larger clone lies one base away. V gene TRBV7-3 combines with J gene TRBJ1-1, with 7 bases fitting TRBD1. Germline assignment: CDR1 SGHTA and CDR2 FQGTGA. Trimming at V came to 4 bases and at J to 5 bases, leaving 10 bases not matched to a gene. The CDR3 sequence is 15 residues long. This chain's CDR3 is CASSSRDSGRTEAFF. CDR3 DNA sequence: TGTGCCAGCAGCTCCCGGGACAGTGGACGAACTGAAGCTTTCTTT. Drawing the rest from reference TRBV7-3 and TRBJ1-1, the complete variable domain is GAGVSQTPSNKVTEKGKYVELRCDPISGHTALYWYRQSLGQGPEFLIYFQGTGAADDSGLPNDRFFAVRPEGSVSTLKIQRTERGDSAVYLCASSSRDSGRTEAFFGQGTRLTVV.

The J gene is TRBJ2-7, the V gene TRBV4-1; a weak D match, TRBD1 (5 bases). The germline V gene encodes CDR1 MGHRA and CDR2 YSYEKL. The CDR3 runs to 13 residues. V was clipped by 0 bases and J by 4 bases, with 7 bases between them. CDR3: CASSQEDSYEQYF. CDR3 bases: TGCGCCAGCAGCCAAGAAGACAGTTACGAGCAGTACTTC.

This clonotype was picked up many times. The genes are TRBV7-9 and TRBJ2-2; maybe TRBD1 (6 bases). Germline V gene data show CDR1 as SEHNR and CDR2 as FQNEAQ (reference sequence). Trimming removed 5 bases from V and 1 base from J, with 8 bases in between. The CDR3 totals 14 residues. The CDR3 nucleotides read TGTGCCAGCAGCGTACAGGGGAACACCGGGGAGCTGTTTTTT. Translated, it gives CASSVQGNTGELFF.